This TCR beta chain was sequenced during a study of molecular identifiers for immune sequencing clone quantification. Overall study: In replicates, RNA taken from roughly 18,000 or 92,000 naive CD8 cells was divided five ways, and four portions underwent sequencing.

Both previously described methods and listed TCR primers were employed to make bulk TCR libraries. TCRdb processed the PCR reads anew with MiXCR; each CDR3 protein has one entry. Of roughly 630,000 distinct CDR3 sequences listed, about 25% are singletons. Trimming pared 5 bases from V and 3 bases from J, leaving 11 bases between. This CDR3 has 12 residues. Germline V lookup: CDR1 SQVTM, CDR2 ANQGSEA. This clonotype was seen many times. Sequencing input: naive CD8+ T cells from blood, with Jurkat cell RNA spiked in. Subset reported: FACS-sorted CD8+CD4-CCR7+CD45RA+ naive T cells. V is TRBV29-1 and J is TRBJ2-7; D possibly corresponds to TRBD2 (5 bases). The TCR comes from a human donor in good health. Some libraries in this study had Jurkat cell RNA spiked in. This CDR3 reads CSVWGDNYEQYF. The CDR3 DNA sequence: TGCAGCGTTTGGGGAGACAACTACGAGCAGTACTTC.